This record looks at one T cell receptor beta chain sequence and its context. This clonotype has ten or more counts. It lacks a known antigen. Base-call qualities are not available, and no considerably larger clone is one nucleotide away. The record originates from a study of human T cells and chemical hapten exposure (dated by TCRdb to 2020 to 2022). Some background on the complete study: Libraries were pooled for sequencing, and per-sample TCR yields varied mainly because of small differences in library volumes within the pool. In alopecia patients, the study followed how the peripheral blood TCR repertoire changed in vivo over primary and secondary sensitization to diphenylcyclopropenone (DPC), a hapten. Both TCR alpha and TCR beta chains were sequenced from each blood RNA sample.

The time point tag for this specimen amounts to: healthy volunteer bleed at 2 weeks. Total RNA was extracted from unfractionated whole blood that had been collected in Tempus Blood RNA tubes. Roughly 5 healthy volunteers were used as TCR sequencing controls and were bled at day 0, 2 weeks and 6 weeks. Libraries were built with RACE. Sequencer: NextSeq 500. During library preparation, unique molecular identifiers were attached to individual cDNA molecules so that TCRs could be counted in a quantitative, reproducible way. The original pipeline was this. A median of roughly 98,000 TCRs per sample was observed, with a range of 23,224 to 690,600. V, J and CDR3 annotation of the TCR reads was performed with the Decombinator software suite. Every sample was subsampled to the same number of TCRs (28,000) for the PS versus PT1 abundance plots. TCRs were defined as expanded if absent before sensitization and observed at least eight times at the 2-week time point. TCRdb reworked the public reads: Q25 trimming with fastp, MiXCR clone assembly, productive beta chains retained. Records with the same CDR3 protein are collapsed into one entry carrying the most frequent genes and DNA. It is TCRdb's table, rather than the study itself, that gives the V and J calls and clone size. The sample table holds 30,000 to 35,000 distinct CDR3 sequences, of which about 7.2% were seen once. 9.9% of the sample is held by the ten biggest clonotypes.

Overall study outcomes, separate from this receptor: DPC sensitization did not change how many TCRs were above 1 in 1000 frequency, and no evidence was found of alterations in global repertoire structure. Repeated subsampling changed both the strength of the expansion versus patch-test correlation and the threshold at which that correlation became significant.

The CDR3 spans 16 residues, from the cysteine through the phenylalanine. Only the CDR3 region is kept as DNA, spanning 48 bases read in frame from base 1. Via the germline V gene (reference sequence), CDR1 is DFQATT and CDR2 SNEGSKA. V loses 5 bases of germline sequence and J loses 2 bases, and the interval between the two ends is 19 bases. This TCR was sampled from a human donor in good health. Some clones in this sample may be carry-over from other donors' samples. The sample consisted of whole blood. This chain is built from TRBV20-1 and TRBJ2-1; the D gene is perhaps TRBD2, from 6 matching bases. This receptor carries the CDR3 CSAPTPLAKTYNEQFF. The bases are TGCAGTGCTCCAACTCCACTAGCCAAAACCTACAATGAGCAGTTCTTC.